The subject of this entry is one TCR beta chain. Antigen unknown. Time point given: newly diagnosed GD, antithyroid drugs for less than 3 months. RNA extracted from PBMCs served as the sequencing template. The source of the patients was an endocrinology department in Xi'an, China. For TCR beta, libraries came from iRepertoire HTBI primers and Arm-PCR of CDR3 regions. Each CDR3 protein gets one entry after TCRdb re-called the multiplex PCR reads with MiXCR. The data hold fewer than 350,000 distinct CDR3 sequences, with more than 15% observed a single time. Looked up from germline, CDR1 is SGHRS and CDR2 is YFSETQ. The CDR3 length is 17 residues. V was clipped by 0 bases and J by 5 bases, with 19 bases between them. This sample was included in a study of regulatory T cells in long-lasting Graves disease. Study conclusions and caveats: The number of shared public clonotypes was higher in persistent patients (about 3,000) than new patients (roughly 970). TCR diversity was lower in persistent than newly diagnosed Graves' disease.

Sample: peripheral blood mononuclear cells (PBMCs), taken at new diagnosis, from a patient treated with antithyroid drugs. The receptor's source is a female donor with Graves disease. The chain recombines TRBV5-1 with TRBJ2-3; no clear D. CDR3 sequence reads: CASSLEAASFPQDTQYF. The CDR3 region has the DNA TGCGCCAGCAGCTTGGAGGCCGCGAGCTTCCCCCAAGATACGCAGTATTTT.